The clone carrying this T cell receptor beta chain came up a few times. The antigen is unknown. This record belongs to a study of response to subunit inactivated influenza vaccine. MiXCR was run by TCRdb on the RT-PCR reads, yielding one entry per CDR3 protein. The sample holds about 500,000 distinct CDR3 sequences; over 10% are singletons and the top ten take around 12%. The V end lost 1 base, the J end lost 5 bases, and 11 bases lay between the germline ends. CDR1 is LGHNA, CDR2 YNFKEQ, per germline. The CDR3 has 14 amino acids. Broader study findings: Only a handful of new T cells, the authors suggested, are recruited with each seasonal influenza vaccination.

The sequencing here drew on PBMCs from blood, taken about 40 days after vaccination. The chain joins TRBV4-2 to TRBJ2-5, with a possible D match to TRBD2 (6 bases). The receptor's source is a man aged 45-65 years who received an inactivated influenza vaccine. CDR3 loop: CASSQGGGMETQYF. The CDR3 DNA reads TGTGCCAGCAGCCAAGGCGGCGGGATGGAGACCCAGTACTTC.